This T cell receptor (beta chain) was captured in a study of OX40 agonist ivuxolimab in advanced cancers. Whole-study results and caveats: Clones of CD4+ and CD8+ blood T cells grew by week 6 at doses of 0.1 to 3.0 mg/kg.

Assay: immunoSEQ multiplex PCR; the TCRdb copy retains only in-frame clones and omits some. The sample holds about 41,000 clones; approximately 80% are singletons and the top ten take roughly 2.7%. On this clone: The antigen is unknown.

CDR3 size: 15 residues. The V gene lost 3 bases and the J gene lost 9 bases, with 20 bases spanning the gap. Autoimmune disease history or systemic immunosuppression barred patients. Blood samples were obtained at baseline, cycle 4 day 1, and cycle 7 day 1. This sequence originates from an adult with an advanced solid tumor such as melanoma, head and neck, liver or kidney cancer. The chain recombines TRBV23-1 with TRBJ1-2, with D maybe TRBD1 (6 bases). Being an ORF, TRBV23-1 has a function that is uncertain. The input for sequencing was CD4+ or CD8+ T cells sorted from blood, taken in a trial of the OX40 agonist ivuxolimab. The CDR3, as DNA: TGCGCCAGCAGTCACCCGGGACATCCGAAGATCTGCTACACCTTC. As protein: CASSHPGHPKICYTF.